This TCR beta chain was retrieved from a study of T cell clusters in autoimmune cytopenias. TRB amplification used approximately 270 ng of peripheral blood genomic DNA. This CDR3 is 16 amino acids long. CDR1 and CDR2 (germline): MNHEY, SMNVEV (reference sequence). TRB rearrangements were amplified by touch-down multiplex PCR with mixed TRB-A/B primers. TCRdb reanalyzed the multiplex PCR reads and collapses them to one entry per CDR3 protein, without DNA. This sample's clone table lists more than 3,000 distinct CDR3 sequences. Sample: peripheral blood. V is TRBV27 and J is TRBJ2-7. This TCR was sampled from a human donor with an autoimmune cytopenia or autoimmune hepatitis (not recorded which). The CDR3 here is CASRGRTALGSYEQYF.